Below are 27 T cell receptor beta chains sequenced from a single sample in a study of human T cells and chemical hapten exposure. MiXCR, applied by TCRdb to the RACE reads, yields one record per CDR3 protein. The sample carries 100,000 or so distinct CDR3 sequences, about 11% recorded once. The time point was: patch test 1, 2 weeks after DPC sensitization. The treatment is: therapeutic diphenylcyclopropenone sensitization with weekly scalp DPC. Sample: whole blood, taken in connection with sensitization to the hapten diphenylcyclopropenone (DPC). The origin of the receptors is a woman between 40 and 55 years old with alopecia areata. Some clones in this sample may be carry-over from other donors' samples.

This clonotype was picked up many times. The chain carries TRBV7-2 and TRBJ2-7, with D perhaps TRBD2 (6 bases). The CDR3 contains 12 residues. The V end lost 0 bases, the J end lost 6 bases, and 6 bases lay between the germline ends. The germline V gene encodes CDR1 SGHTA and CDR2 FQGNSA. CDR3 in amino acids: CASSLAGGEQYF. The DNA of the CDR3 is TGTGCCAGCAGCTTAGCGGGGGGCGAGCAGTACTTC.

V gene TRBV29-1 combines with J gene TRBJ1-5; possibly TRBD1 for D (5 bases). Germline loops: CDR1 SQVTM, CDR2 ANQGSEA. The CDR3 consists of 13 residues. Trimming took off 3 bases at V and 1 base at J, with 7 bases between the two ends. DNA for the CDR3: TGCAGCGTTGATGCAGGGAGCAATCAGCCCCAGCATTTT. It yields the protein CSVDAGSNQPQHF.

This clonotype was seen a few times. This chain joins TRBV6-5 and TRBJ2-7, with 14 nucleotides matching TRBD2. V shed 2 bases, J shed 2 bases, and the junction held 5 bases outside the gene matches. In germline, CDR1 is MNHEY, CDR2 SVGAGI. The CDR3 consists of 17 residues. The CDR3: CASSYGTTSGRAYEQYF. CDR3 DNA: TGTGCCAGCAGTTACGGGACGACTAGCGGGAGGGCCTACGAGCAGTACTTC.

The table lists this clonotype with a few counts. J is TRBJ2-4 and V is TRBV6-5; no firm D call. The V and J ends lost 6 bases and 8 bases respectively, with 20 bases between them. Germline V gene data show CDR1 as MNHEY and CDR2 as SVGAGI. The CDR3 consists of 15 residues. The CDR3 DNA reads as TGTGCCAGCAGCCCCGATGCAGGCCGCGTAGACATTCAGTACTTC. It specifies CASSPDAGRVDIQYF.

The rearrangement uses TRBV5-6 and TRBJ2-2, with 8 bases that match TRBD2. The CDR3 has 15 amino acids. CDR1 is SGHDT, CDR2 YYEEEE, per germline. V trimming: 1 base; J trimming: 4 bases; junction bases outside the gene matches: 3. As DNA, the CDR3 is TGTGCCAGCAGCTTGAGCGGGGGTGGCACCGGGGAGCTGTTTTTT. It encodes CASSLSGGGTGELFF. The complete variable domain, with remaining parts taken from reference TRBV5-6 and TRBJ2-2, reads DAGVTQSPTHLIKTRGQQVTLRCSPKSGHDTVSWYQQALGQGPQFIFQYYEEEERQRGNFPDRFSGHQFPNYSSELNVNALLLGDSALYLCASSLSGGGTGELFFGEGSRLTVL.

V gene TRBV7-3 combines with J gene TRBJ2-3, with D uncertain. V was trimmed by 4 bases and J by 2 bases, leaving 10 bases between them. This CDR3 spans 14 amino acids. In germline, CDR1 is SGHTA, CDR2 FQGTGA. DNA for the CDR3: TGTGCCAGCAGCTCGGGCTTATACACAGATACGCAGTATTTT. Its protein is CASSSGLYTDTQYF.

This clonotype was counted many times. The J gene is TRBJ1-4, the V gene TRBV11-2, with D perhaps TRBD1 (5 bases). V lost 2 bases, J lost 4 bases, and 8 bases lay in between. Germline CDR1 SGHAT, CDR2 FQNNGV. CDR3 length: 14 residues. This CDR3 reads CASSLRGGNEKLFF. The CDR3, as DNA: TGTGCCAGCAGCTTACGGGGGGGTAATGAAAAACTGTTTTTT.

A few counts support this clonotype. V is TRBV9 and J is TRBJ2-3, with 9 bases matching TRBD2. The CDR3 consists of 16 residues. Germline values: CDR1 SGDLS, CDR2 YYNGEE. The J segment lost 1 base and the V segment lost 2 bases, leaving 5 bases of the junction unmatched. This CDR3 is CASSVGGGAGTDTQYF. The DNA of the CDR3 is TGTGCCAGCAGCGTTGGCGGGGGGGCCGGCACAGATACGCAGTATTTT. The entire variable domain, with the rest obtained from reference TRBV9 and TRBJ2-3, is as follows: DSGVTQTPKHLITATGQRVTLRCSPRSGDLSVYWYQQSLDQGLQFLIQYYNGEERAKGNILERFSAQQFPDLHSELNLSSLELGDSALYFCASSVGGGAGTDTQYFGPGTRLTVL.

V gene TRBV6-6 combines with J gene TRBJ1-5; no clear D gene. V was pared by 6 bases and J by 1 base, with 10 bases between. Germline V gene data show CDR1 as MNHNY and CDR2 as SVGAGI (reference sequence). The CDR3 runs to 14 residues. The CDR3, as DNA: TGTGCCAGCAGCCTGTCGAACAGCAATCAGCCCCAGCATTTT. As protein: CASSLSNSNQPQHF.

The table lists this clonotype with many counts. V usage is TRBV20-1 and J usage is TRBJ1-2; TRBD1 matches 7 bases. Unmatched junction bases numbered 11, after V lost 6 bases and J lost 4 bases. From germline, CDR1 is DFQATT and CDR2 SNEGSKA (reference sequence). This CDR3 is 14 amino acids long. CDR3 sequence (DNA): TGCAGTGCCATGACGACAGGGTACGGCTATGGCTACACCTTC. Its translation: CSAMTTGYGYGYTF.

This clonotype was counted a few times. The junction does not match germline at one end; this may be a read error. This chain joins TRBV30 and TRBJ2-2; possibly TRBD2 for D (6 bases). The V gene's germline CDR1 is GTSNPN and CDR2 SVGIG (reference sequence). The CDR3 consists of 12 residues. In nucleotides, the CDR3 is TGTGCCTGGAGTGAGGGAGGCCGGGAGCTTTTTTTT. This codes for CAWSEGGRELFF.

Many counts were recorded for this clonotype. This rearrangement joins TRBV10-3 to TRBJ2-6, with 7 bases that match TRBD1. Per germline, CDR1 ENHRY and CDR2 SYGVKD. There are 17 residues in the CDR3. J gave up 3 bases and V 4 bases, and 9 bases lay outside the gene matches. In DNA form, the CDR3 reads TGTGCCATCAGTGTATGGCAGGGGGTTGGTGGGGCCAACGTCCTGACTTTC. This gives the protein CAISVWQGVGGANVLTF.

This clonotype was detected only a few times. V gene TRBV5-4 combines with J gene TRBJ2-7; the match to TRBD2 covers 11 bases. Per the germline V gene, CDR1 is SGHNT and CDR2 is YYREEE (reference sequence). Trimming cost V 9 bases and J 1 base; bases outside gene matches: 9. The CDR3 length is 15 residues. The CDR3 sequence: CAIPELAGDSYEQYF. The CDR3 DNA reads TGTGCCATACCCGAACTAGCGGGAGATTCCTACGAGCAGTACTTC.

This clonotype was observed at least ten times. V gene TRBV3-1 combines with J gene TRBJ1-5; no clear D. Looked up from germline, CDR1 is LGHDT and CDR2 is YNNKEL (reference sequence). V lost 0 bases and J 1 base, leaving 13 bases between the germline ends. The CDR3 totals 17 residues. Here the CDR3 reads CASSQDPPHLSNQPQHF. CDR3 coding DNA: TGTGCCAGCAGCCAAGATCCCCCACACCTGAGCAATCAGCCCCAGCATTTT.

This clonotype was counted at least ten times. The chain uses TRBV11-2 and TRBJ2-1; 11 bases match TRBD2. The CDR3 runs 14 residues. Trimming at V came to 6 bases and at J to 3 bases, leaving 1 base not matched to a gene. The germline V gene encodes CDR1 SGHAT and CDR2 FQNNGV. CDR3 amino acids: CASRGLADYNEQFF. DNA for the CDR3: TGTGCCAGCAGGGGACTAGCGGACTACAATGAGCAGTTCTTC.

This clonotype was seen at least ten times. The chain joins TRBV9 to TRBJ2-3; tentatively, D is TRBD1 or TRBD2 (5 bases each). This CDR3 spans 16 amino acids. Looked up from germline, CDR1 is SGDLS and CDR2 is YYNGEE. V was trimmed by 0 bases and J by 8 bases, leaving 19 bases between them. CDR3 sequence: CASSVATGLTSGTQYF. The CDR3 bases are TGTGCCAGCAGCGTAGCTACGGGGCTGACTTCGGGTACGCAGTATTTT.

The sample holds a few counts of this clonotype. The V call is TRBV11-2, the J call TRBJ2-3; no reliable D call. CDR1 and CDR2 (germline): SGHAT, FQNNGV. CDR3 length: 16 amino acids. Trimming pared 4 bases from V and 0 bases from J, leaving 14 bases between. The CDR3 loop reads CASSYEYRGSTDTQYF. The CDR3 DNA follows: TGTGCCAGCAGCTACGAGTATCGCGGTAGCACAGATACGCAGTATTTT.

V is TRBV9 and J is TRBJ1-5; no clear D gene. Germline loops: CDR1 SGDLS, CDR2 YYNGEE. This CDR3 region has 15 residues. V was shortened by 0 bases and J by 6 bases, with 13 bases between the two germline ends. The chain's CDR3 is CASSVDLTPSQPQHF. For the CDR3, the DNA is TGTGCCAGCAGCGTAGATCTTACTCCATCTCAGCCCCAGCATTTT.

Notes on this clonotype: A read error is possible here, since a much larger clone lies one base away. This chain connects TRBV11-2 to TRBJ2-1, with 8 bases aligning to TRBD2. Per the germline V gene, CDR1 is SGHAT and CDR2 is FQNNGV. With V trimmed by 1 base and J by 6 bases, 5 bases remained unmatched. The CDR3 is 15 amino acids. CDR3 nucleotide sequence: TGTGCCAGCAGCTTAGCGGGGGGGGTCGCCAATGAGCAGTTCTTC. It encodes CASSLAGGVANEQFF.

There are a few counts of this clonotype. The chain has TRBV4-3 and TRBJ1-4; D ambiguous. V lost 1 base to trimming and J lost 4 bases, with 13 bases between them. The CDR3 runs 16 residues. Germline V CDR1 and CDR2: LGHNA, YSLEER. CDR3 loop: CASSQGRTVLNEKLFF. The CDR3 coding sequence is TGCGCCAGCAGCCAAGGCCGGACGGTTCTTAATGAAAAACTGTTTTTT.

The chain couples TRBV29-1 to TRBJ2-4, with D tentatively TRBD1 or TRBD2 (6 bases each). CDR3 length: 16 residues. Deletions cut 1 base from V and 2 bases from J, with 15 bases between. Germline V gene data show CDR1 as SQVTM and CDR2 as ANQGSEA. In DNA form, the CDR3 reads TGCAGCGTTGAAGGAGGGGGAGGTCCGACCAAAAACATTCAGTACTTC. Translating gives CSVEGGGGPTKNIQYF.

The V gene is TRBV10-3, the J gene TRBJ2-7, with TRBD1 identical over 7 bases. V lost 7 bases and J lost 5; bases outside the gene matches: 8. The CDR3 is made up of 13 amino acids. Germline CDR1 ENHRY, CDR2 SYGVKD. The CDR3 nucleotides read TGTGCCATCACCCCGGGACAGCCTGACGAGCAGTACTTC. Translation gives CAITPGQPDEQYF.

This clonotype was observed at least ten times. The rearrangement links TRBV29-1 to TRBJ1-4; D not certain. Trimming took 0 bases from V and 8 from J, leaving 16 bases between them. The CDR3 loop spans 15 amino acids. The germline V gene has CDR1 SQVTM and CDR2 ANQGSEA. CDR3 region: CSVEDSRSSEEKLFF. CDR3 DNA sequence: TGCAGCGTTGAAGATTCACGCAGCTCGGAGGAAAAACTGTTTTTT.

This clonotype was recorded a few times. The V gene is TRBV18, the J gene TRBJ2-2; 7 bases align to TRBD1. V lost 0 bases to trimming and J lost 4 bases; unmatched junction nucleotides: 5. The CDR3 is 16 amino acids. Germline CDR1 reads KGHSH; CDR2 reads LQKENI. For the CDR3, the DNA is TGTGCCAGCTCACCACCGGAGACAGGGACCACCGGGGAGCTGTTTTTT. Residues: CASSPPETGTTGELFF.

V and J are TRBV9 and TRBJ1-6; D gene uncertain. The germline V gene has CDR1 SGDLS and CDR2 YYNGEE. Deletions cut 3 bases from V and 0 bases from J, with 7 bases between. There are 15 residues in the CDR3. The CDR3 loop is CASSARDSYNSPLHF. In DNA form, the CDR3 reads TGTGCCAGCAGCGCGAGGGACTCCTATAATTCACCCCTCCACTTT.

CDR3: CASSRTSGWQETQYF. As DNA, the CDR3 is TGTGCCAGCAGTCGGACTAGCGGGTGGCAAGAGACCCAGTACTTC. The V and J genes are TRBV6-2 or TRBV6-3 and TRBJ2-5; TRBD2 matches 11 bases. Germline CDR1 is MNHEY and CDR2 is SVGEGT. This CDR3 contains 15 residues. The J segment lost 2 bases and the V segment lost 5 bases, leaving 4 bases of the junction unmatched.

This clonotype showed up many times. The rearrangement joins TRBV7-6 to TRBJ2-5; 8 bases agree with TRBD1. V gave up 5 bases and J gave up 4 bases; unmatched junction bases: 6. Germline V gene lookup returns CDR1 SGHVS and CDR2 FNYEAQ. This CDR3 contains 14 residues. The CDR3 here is CASSTRGLGETQYF. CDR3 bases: TGTGCCAGCAGCACCAGGGGGCTGGGAGAGACCCAGTACTTC.